This is a list of T cell receptor beta chains from one sample in a study of T-cell memory formation after mild COVID-19. Each CDR3 protein gets one entry after TCRdb re-called the 5' RACE reads with MiXCR. The table records around 60,000 distinct CDR3 sequences, around 9.5% of them present only once. The material sequenced was PBMCs or a T cell subset sorted from them (not recorded which). The receptors stem from a man between 18 and 29 years old who had mild COVID-19 (a few samples of this study predate the infection). Cell type and time point are not known. Both conserved end residues are part of each CDR3. D genes are given only for firm matches. Some rows mark clone size as missing; the rest say once, few, many or name a class of expanded clone.

CDR3nt: TGTGCTAGTGGCAGGACTAGCGGGGGAGACACCGGGGAGCTGTTTTTT
CDR3aa: CASGRTSGGDTGELFF
v_gene: TRBV12-5
d_gene: TRBD2
abundance: NA
j_gene: TRBJ2-2

CDR3nt: TGTGCCAGCACGAGTGAGCAGTTCTTC
CDR3aa: CASTSEQFF
v_gene: TRBV6-6
d_gene: NA
abundance: NA
j_gene: TRBJ2-1

CDR3nt: TGTGCCACCAGTACCGCCGGGGAGGTAGGGGGCGTAACCCCGAACACCGGGGAGCTGTTTTTT
CDR3aa: CATSTAGEVGGVTPNTGELFF
v_gene: TRBV15
d_gene: NA
abundance: NA
j_gene: TRBJ2-2

CDR3nt: TGTGCCAGCAGCTTAATGGGGGGGAACACAGATACGCAGTATTTT
CDR3aa: CASSLMGGNTDTQYF
v_gene: TRBV7-3
d_gene: TRBD2
abundance: few
j_gene: TRBJ2-3

CDR3nt: TGTGCCAGCAGCTTATCTCTCCAGCGTACGCAGTATTTT
CDR3aa: CASSLSLQRTQYF
v_gene: TRBV7-6
d_gene: NA
abundance: many
j_gene: TRBJ2-3

CDR3nt: TGCGCCAGCAGCCGGGACAGTCCCAATCAGCCCCAGCATTTT
CDR3aa: CASSRDSPNQPQHF
v_gene: TRBV5-1
d_gene: TRBD1
abundance: few
j_gene: TRBJ1-5

CDR3nt: TGCAGTGCTAGGACCGATGTGCAGGGGCATGGCTACACCTTC
CDR3aa: CSARTDVQGHGYTF
v_gene: TRBV20-1
d_gene: NA
abundance: NA
j_gene: TRBJ1-2

CDR3nt: TGTGCCAGCAGCTTGGGGCAGGGGGCTCCCACAGATACGCAGTATTTT
CDR3aa: CASSLGQGAPTDTQYF
v_gene: TRBV5-8
d_gene: TRBD1
abundance: few
j_gene: TRBJ2-3

CDR3nt: TGTGCCAGCAGCTTTTACACCGGGGAGCTGTTTTTT
CDR3aa: CASSFYTGELFF
v_gene: TRBV7-2
d_gene: NA
abundance: many
j_gene: TRBJ2-2

CDR3nt: TGTGCCAGCTCACCACCGGGACTTTCGAGCTCCTACAATGAGCAGTTCTTC
CDR3aa: CASSPPGLSSSYNEQFF
v_gene: TRBV18
d_gene: NA
abundance: NA
j_gene: TRBJ2-1

CDR3nt: TGTGCCAGCAGCCAAGTAGTGGGTTACAGGCTGACAGATACGCAGTATTTT
CDR3aa: CASSQVVGYRLTDTQYF
v_gene: TRBV3-1
d_gene: NA
abundance: NA
j_gene: TRBJ2-3

CDR3nt: TGTGCCAGCAGTTTTGGGGGGGGTACGCAGTATTTT
CDR3aa: CASSFGGGTQYF
v_gene: TRBV12-3/TRBV12-4
d_gene: TRBD2
abundance: many
j_gene: TRBJ2-3

CDR3nt: TGTGCCATCAGTGACGCCTCCGTTACAGCCAAAAACATTCAGTACTTC
CDR3aa: CAISDASVTAKNIQYF
v_gene: TRBV10-3
d_gene: NA
abundance: NA
j_gene: TRBJ2-4

CDR3nt: TGTGCCAGCAGCACATCCCCTGACAGCCGATTGTCCTTC
CDR3aa: CASSTSPDSRLSF
v_gene: TRBV7-2
d_gene: NA
abundance: few
j_gene: TRBJ2-5

CDR3nt: TGTGCCAGCAGCTTGTCCCCTAGCGGGGGGAAAACAGATACGCAGTATTTT
CDR3aa: CASSLSPSGGKTDTQYF
v_gene: TRBV7-2
d_gene: TRBD2
abundance: many
j_gene: TRBJ2-3

CDR3nt: TGCAGTGCTGGGCCCGCTGGGGCCAACGTCCTGACTTTC
CDR3aa: CSAGPAGANVLTF
v_gene: TRBV20-1
d_gene: NA
abundance: NA
j_gene: TRBJ2-6

CDR3nt: TGTGCCAGCAGCCCCTCGGCCGCCGGGACAGGGTCTTTCACTCGGTACTTC
CDR3aa: CASSPSAAGTGSFTRYF
v_gene: TRBV12-1
d_gene: NA
abundance: NA
j_gene: TRBJ2-7

CDR3nt: TGTGCCAGCAGTGCCGCGGACGGCTATGGCTACACCTTC
CDR3aa: CASSAADGYGYTF
v_gene: TRBV12-3/TRBV12-4
d_gene: NA
abundance: few
j_gene: TRBJ1-2

CDR3nt: TGTGCCAGCGGCAGGGGTAACTACGAGCAGTACTTC
CDR3aa: CASGRGNYEQYF
v_gene: TRBV12-3/TRBV12-4
d_gene: NA
abundance: few
j_gene: TRBJ2-7

CDR3nt: TGTGCCAGCAGAAAGACAGGGTTGGAAGAGACCCAGTACTTC
CDR3aa: CASRKTGLEETQYF
v_gene: TRBV5-6
d_gene: TRBD1
abundance: many
j_gene: TRBJ2-5

CDR3nt: TGTGCCACTAGGGGGACTAGCGGGGTCCAAGAGACCCAGTACTTC
CDR3aa: CATRGTSGVQETQYF
v_gene: TRBV6-6
d_gene: TRBD2
abundance: NA
j_gene: TRBJ2-5

CDR3nt: TGTGCCAGCAGCTACCGGGACAGGGGCACCTATGGCTACACCTTC
CDR3aa: CASSYRDRGTYGYTF
v_gene: TRBV6-5
d_gene: TRBD1
abundance: few
j_gene: TRBJ1-2

CDR3nt: TGCGCCAGCAGCCAAGATCACCGGGGGCCTTACTATGGCTACACCTTC
CDR3aa: CASSQDHRGPYYGYTF
v_gene: TRBV4-1
d_gene: NA
abundance: few
j_gene: TRBJ1-2

CDR3nt: TGTGCCAGCAGCTTAGAGGAGGGGTCGCCCCTCCACTTT
CDR3aa: CASSLEEGSPLHF
v_gene: TRBV11-3
d_gene: NA
abundance: few
j_gene: TRBJ1-6

CDR3nt: TGTGCCAGCAGCCAGTCAGGGGCGAAAGAAAAACTGTTTTTT
CDR3aa: CASSQSGAKEKLFF
v_gene: TRBV3-1
d_gene: NA
abundance: few
j_gene: TRBJ1-4

CDR3nt: TGCGCCAGCAGCTTGACCAGGCCCTCGCAAGAGACCCAGTACTTC
CDR3aa: CASSLTRPSQETQYF
v_gene: TRBV5-1
d_gene: NA
abundance: NA
j_gene: TRBJ2-5

CDR3nt: TGTGCCAGCAGTACCCGGCGACGGACCAATCAGCCCCAGCATTTT
CDR3aa: CASSTRRRTNQPQHF
v_gene: TRBV28
d_gene: NA
abundance: NA
j_gene: TRBJ1-5

CDR3nt: TGTGCCAGCAGTCTCCACCCGACAGGGGGATCACCCCTCCACTTT
CDR3aa: CASSLHPTGGSPLHF
v_gene: TRBV12-3/TRBV12-4
d_gene: TRBD1
abundance: NA
j_gene: TRBJ1-6

CDR3nt: TGTGCCAGCAGCTACAGGGCAGATACGCAGTATTTT
CDR3aa: CASSYRADTQYF
v_gene: TRBV7-2
d_gene: NA
abundance: few
j_gene: TRBJ2-3

CDR3nt: TGTGCCAGCAGCTCGGACAGGTTCAACGAGCAGTACTTC
CDR3aa: CASSSDRFNEQYF
v_gene: TRBV7-2
d_gene: TRBD1
abundance: few
j_gene: TRBJ2-7

CDR3nt: TGTGCCAGCAGCTTATCCGGGACAGGGAACTTTCTAGCCAAAAACATTCAGTACTTC
CDR3aa: CASSLSGTGNFLAKNIQYF
v_gene: TRBV11-2
d_gene: TRBD1
abundance: NA
j_gene: TRBJ2-4

CDR3nt: TGTGCCAGCAGCATAGGGACTAGCGGGGGGGCCCAAGAGACCCAGTACTTC
CDR3aa: CASSIGTSGGAQETQYF
v_gene: TRBV11-2
d_gene: TRBD2
abundance: NA
j_gene: TRBJ2-5

CDR3nt: TGTGCCAGCAGCCCCGCCTCCTACAATGAGCAGTTCTTC
CDR3aa: CASSPASYNEQFF
v_gene: TRBV12-3/TRBV12-4
d_gene: NA
abundance: NA
j_gene: TRBJ2-1

CDR3nt: TGTGCCAGCGGTGGACAGGGGGGTAACTATGGCTACACCTTC
CDR3aa: CASGGQGGNYGYTF
v_gene: TRBV2
d_gene: TRBD1
abundance: NA
j_gene: TRBJ1-2

CDR3nt: TGCGCCAGCAGCTCGAATATCAGGGCTGGAGATACGCAGTATTTT
CDR3aa: CASSSNIRAGDTQYF
v_gene: TRBV5-1
d_gene: NA
abundance: few
j_gene: TRBJ2-3

CDR3nt: TGTGCCAGCAGCGTCGGGGCCCCCGGGACAGGGACGCAGTATTTT
CDR3aa: CASSVGAPGTGTQYF
v_gene: TRBV9
d_gene: TRBD1
abundance: few
j_gene: TRBJ2-3

CDR3nt: TGTGCCAGCAGCAAATCAAATCGGGGGAGCACAGATACGCAGTATTTT
CDR3aa: CASSKSNRGSTDTQYF
v_gene: TRBV7-6
d_gene: NA
abundance: few
j_gene: TRBJ2-3

CDR3nt: TGTGCCAGCAGTAAAAGGACTAGCTCGAATGAGCAGTTCTTC
CDR3aa: CASSKRTSSNEQFF
v_gene: TRBV6-2/TRBV6-3
d_gene: TRBD2
abundance: many
j_gene: TRBJ2-1

CDR3nt: TGTGCCAGCAGTTACTCAGGCGTATCTAGCGGGGGCTACGAGCAGTACTTC
CDR3aa: CASSYSGVSSGGYEQYF
v_gene: TRBV6-5
d_gene: TRBD2
abundance: many
j_gene: TRBJ2-7

CDR3nt: TGCGCCAGCAGCCAAGAGAGCCGGGCCGACAATGAGCAGTTCTTC
CDR3aa: CASSQESRADNEQFF
v_gene: TRBV4-3
d_gene: NA
abundance: NA
j_gene: TRBJ2-1

CDR3nt: TGCGCCAGCAGCTTGGAGGGGCGGTTTAGCACAGATACGCAGTATTTT
CDR3aa: CASSLEGRFSTDTQYF
v_gene: TRBV5-1
d_gene: NA
abundance: few
j_gene: TRBJ2-3

CDR3nt: TGTGCCAGCAGCTTGGTAGATACGCAGTATTTT
CDR3aa: CASSLVDTQYF
v_gene: TRBV5-4
d_gene: NA
abundance: few
j_gene: TRBJ2-3

CDR3nt: TGCAGTGCCGAGGGGGGCGCGGGCAATCAGCCCCAGCATTTT
CDR3aa: CSAEGGAGNQPQHF
v_gene: TRBV20-1
d_gene: NA
abundance: NA
j_gene: TRBJ1-5

CDR3nt: TGTGCCAGCAGCCCCCCCGGTAACACCGGGGAGCTGTTTTTT
CDR3aa: CASSPPGNTGELFF
v_gene: TRBV7-2
d_gene: NA
abundance: NA
j_gene: TRBJ2-2

CDR3nt: TGCGCCAGCAGCAGCTCCGGGCCCCCGAACACCGGGGAGCTGTTTTTT
CDR3aa: CASSSSGPPNTGELFF
v_gene: TRBV5-1
d_gene: NA
abundance: many
j_gene: TRBJ2-2

CDR3nt: TGTGCCAGCAGCTCAGGACAGGTTCAAGAGACCCAGTACTTC
CDR3aa: CASSSGQVQETQYF
v_gene: TRBV7-9
d_gene: TRBD1
abundance: few
j_gene: TRBJ2-5

CDR3nt: TGTGCCAGCAGCGTACAGGGGGGCCTTACCGATGAGCAGTTCTTC
CDR3aa: CASSVQGGLTDEQFF
v_gene: TRBV7-3
d_gene: TRBD1
abundance: many
j_gene: TRBJ2-1

CDR3nt: TGTGCCAGCAGCGGGACGGCTAGCTCCTACAATGAGCAGTTCTTC
CDR3aa: CASSGTASSYNEQFF
v_gene: TRBV3-1
d_gene: NA
abundance: NA
j_gene: TRBJ2-1

CDR3nt: TGTGCCAGCAGCCCGCATAATCGAGAGACCCAGTACTTC
CDR3aa: CASSPHNRETQYF
v_gene: TRBV28
d_gene: NA
abundance: few
j_gene: TRBJ2-5

CDR3nt: TGTGCCAGCAGCCCTACATCGGGCTATGGCTACACCTTC
CDR3aa: CASSPTSGYGYTF
v_gene: TRBV7-9
d_gene: NA
abundance: few
j_gene: TRBJ1-2

CDR3nt: TGTGCCAGCAGCGACCCTGGAGGGCGGGACTCACCCCTCCACTTT
CDR3aa: CASSDPGGRDSPLHF
v_gene: TRBV27
d_gene: NA
abundance: NA
j_gene: TRBJ1-6

CDR3nt: TGTGCCAGCAGTTACATTCGGGATACGCAGTATTTT
CDR3aa: CASSYIRDTQYF
v_gene: TRBV6-6
d_gene: NA
abundance: NA
j_gene: TRBJ2-3

CDR3nt: TGTGCCAGCAGAATGAGGGGCGGCTCCTACAATGAGCAGTTCTTC
CDR3aa: CASRMRGGSYNEQFF
v_gene: TRBV12-3/TRBV12-4
d_gene: NA
abundance: NA
j_gene: TRBJ2-1

CDR3nt: TGTGCCAGCAGCTTAAGACGGGGGGGCCGGGCAGATACGCAGTATTTT
CDR3aa: CASSLRRGGRADTQYF
v_gene: TRBV7-9
d_gene: TRBD2
abundance: few
j_gene: TRBJ2-3

CDR3nt: TGTGCCAGCACACAGCGGGGGTCGAACACCGGGGAGCTGTTTTTT
CDR3aa: CASTQRGSNTGELFF
v_gene: TRBV12-3/TRBV12-4
d_gene: TRBD2
abundance: NA
j_gene: TRBJ2-2

CDR3nt: TGTGCCAGCAGCCCCGCAGGGGTGACCCAGTACTTC
CDR3aa: CASSPAGVTQYF
v_gene: TRBV7-6
d_gene: NA
abundance: few
j_gene: TRBJ2-5

CDR3nt: TGTGCCAGCACCCCGGGACTAGCGGGGCAAAGCACAGATACGCAGTATTTT
CDR3aa: CASTPGLAGQSTDTQYF
v_gene: TRBV12-3/TRBV12-4
d_gene: TRBD2
abundance: few
j_gene: TRBJ2-3

CDR3nt: TGCGCCAGCAGCCAAGATATAGCGACGGGCGCAGATACGCAGTATTTT
CDR3aa: CASSQDIATGADTQYF
v_gene: TRBV4-3
d_gene: NA
abundance: few
j_gene: TRBJ2-3